The source of this T cell receptor (beta chain) is a study of cytomegalovirus exposure and HLA in healthy donors. Researchers ran the PCR with 60 Vbeta and 13 Jbeta primers. Clones were sequenced by immunoSEQ multiplex PCR, and TCRdb holds only the in-frame ones, with some missing. The repertoire shows approximately 70,000 clones; the top ten hold 1.5% to 2%. Germline values: CDR1 SGHRS, CDR2 YFSETQ. The CDR3 length is 14 residues. With 4 bases removed from V and 6 bases from J, the gap between germline ends came to 14 bases. The origin of this receptor is a woman between 25 and 40 years old in good health and CMV-seronegative. This rearrangement joins TRBV5-1 to TRBJ1-5, with D unresolved. Sequences were obtained from PBMCs. CDR3 in DNA: TGCGCCAGCAGCGTTGACCTGGGGAGTCAGCCCCAGCATTTT. The encoded protein is CASSVDLGSQPQHF.